Presented here are 18 T cell receptor beta chains from one specimen sequenced in a study of CD8+ T cells in alopecia areata. RNA extraction was followed by reverse transcription into cDNA, which acted as the sequencing template. The assay was immunoSEQ multiplex PCR, and TCRdb's table has in-frame clones only and misses some. The table lists approximately 150,000 clones, less than 65% of them singletons, with 36% in the top ten. The sequencing input was CD8+ T cells sorted from blood. Receptor source: a human donor in good health.

This rearrangement joins TRBV6-5 to TRBJ1-4, with D possibly called TRBD1 or TRBD2 (5 bases each). The J call may be in error: the DNA end matches TRBJ2-2 better. Germline V gives CDR1 MNHEY, CDR2 SVGAGI. CDR3 length: 14 residues. CDR3 in amino acids: CASSYSLGTWELFF. The CDR3 DNA follows: TGTGCCAGCAGTTACTCGCTCGGGACCTGGGAGCTGTTTTTT.

This clone was seen once. This chain joins TRBV20-1 and TRBJ1-1; D remains unclear. Germline V lookup: CDR1 DFQATT, CDR2 SNEGSKA (reference sequence). The V end was cut by 3 bases, the J end by 5 bases, with 7 bases between. This CDR3 has 11 residues. This chain's CDR3 is CSARAGTEAFF. The CDR3 nucleotides read TGCAGTGCTAGGGCGGGAACTGAAGCTTTCTTT.

This clone showed up just a few times. This sequence joins TRBV29-1 and TRBJ2-1; D could derive from TRBD1 or TRBD2 (5 bases each). In germline, CDR1 is SQVTM, CDR2 ANQGSEA. The ends were cut back, 6 bases at V and 6 bases at J, with 21 bases in the middle. The CDR3 extends over 15 amino acids. CDR3 nucleotides: TGCAGCGTGAACGGGGCGGACTCGACTGGCAATGAGCAGTTCTTC. This sequence encodes CSVNGADSTGNEQFF.

V and J are TRBV7-9 and TRBJ1-1, with 10 positions matching TRBD1. Trimming at V came to 5 bases and at J to 5 bases, leaving 8 bases not matched to a gene. The germline CDR1 and CDR2 sequences are SEHNR and FQNEAQ (reference sequence). CDR3 length: 15 amino acids. The CDR3, as DNA: TGTGCCAGCAGCGCGCGGGACAGGGGCATGACTGAAGCTTTCTTT. Protein product: CASSARDRGMTEAFF.

This clone was seen a few times. The J gene is TRBJ2-2, the V gene TRBV13; perhaps TRBD1 as D (6 bases). The CDR3 is made up of 14 amino acids. The germline V and J ends were trimmed by 5 bases and 1 base, with 8 bases remaining between them. Germline CDR1 and CDR2: PRHDT and FYEKMQ (reference sequence). CDR3 sequence reads: CASSLGQNTGELFF. The CDR3 DNA follows: TGTGCCAGCAGCCTGGGACAGAACACCGGGGAGCTGTTTTTT.

V and J are TRBV15 and TRBJ2-1; D may match TRBD1 or TRBD2 (5 bases each). CDR1 is LNHNV, CDR2 YYDKDF, per germline (reference sequence). The CDR3 length is 14 residues. Trimming stripped 1 base from V and 6 bases from J, with 10 bases between. CDR3 coding DNA: TGTGCCACCAGCAGAGTGGGGACGGGCAATGAGCAGTTCTTC. This translates into CATSRVGTGNEQFF.

The chain couples TRBV30 to TRBJ2-7; a weak D match, TRBD2 (5 bases). Germline lookup yields CDR1 GTSNPN and CDR2 SVGIG (reference sequence). The CDR3 totals 15 residues. V gave up 2 bases and J gave up 0 bases, with 14 bases separating them. DNA of the CDR3: TGTGCCTGGAGTCCACCAAGCGGAGCCTCCTACGAGCAGTACTTC. Its protein product is CAWSPPSGASYEQYF.

The chain combines TRBV29-1 with TRBJ1-2; D is uncertain. The CDR3 spans 12 residues. Trimming took 6 bases from V and 8 from J, leaving 16 bases between them. Germline assignment: CDR1 SQVTM and CDR2 ANQGSEA. CDR3 nucleotide sequence: TGCAGCGTAGATCCCACACCGTTGGGCTACACCTTC. The encoded protein is CSVDPTPLGYTF.

The chain links TRBV6-5 to TRBJ1-4; D possibly corresponds to TRBD1 (5 bases). The CDR3 contains 15 residues. Deletions cut 0 bases from V and 7 bases from J, with 12 bases between. Germline-derived CDR1 and CDR2 are MNHEY and SVGAGI. CDR3 sequence reads: CASSYSGGGGEKLFF. The CDR3 bases are TGTGCCAGCAGTTACTCAGGCGGCGGGGGTGAAAAACTGTTTTTT.

A few counts support this clone. This chain joins TRBV29-1 and TRBJ2-1; TRBD2 agrees at 14 bases. The CDR3 is 16 amino acids. Germline lookup yields CDR1 SQVTM and CDR2 ANQGSEA. The junction had 14 bases not matched to a gene; V was cut back by 6 bases and J by 10 bases. The CDR3 reads CSVERRLAGGGKEQFF. CDR3 nucleotides: TGCAGCGTCGAGCGTCGACTAGCGGGAGGGGGAAAAGAGCAGTTCTTC.

V gene TRBV7-8 combines with J gene TRBJ2-7; D is possibly TRBD1 or TRBD2 (5 bases each). V lost 3 bases, J lost 4 bases, and 16 bases lay in between. Per the germline V gene, CDR1 is SGHVS and CDR2 is FQNEAQ. The CDR3 is 15 amino acids. The CDR3, as DNA: TGTGCCAGCAGCTTTACCAACGCCTGGGGGTACGAGCAGTACTTC. Amino acids: CASSFTNAWGYEQYF.

In its sample, this clone was seen once. The chain couples TRBV27 to TRBJ1-2; D is perhaps TRBD1 (6 bases). The CDR3 covers 13 residues. The germline V gene encodes CDR1 MNHEY and CDR2 SMNVEV (reference sequence). V was trimmed by 6 bases and J by 7 bases, leaving 15 bases between them. The DNA for the CDR3 is TGTGCCAGCAGGCCAGGGGAAGGGGGTGGCTACACCTTC. The encoded protein is CASRPGEGGGYTF.

J is TRBJ2-1 and V is TRBV5-6; no definite D call. From germline, CDR1 is SGHDT and CDR2 YYEEEE. CDR3 length: 13 amino acids. Trimming took off 0 bases at V and 6 bases at J, with 7 bases between the two ends. This chain's CDR3 is CASSLGYPNEQFF. Written as DNA, the CDR3 is TGTGCCAGCAGCTTGGGGTATCCCAATGAGCAGTTCTTC.

The rearrangement joins TRBV5-1 to TRBJ2-3; D gene ambiguous. Germline V gene lookup returns CDR1 SGHRS and CDR2 YFSETQ. CDR3 length: 15 residues. Trimming pared 4 bases from V and 2 bases from J, leaving 14 bases between. CDR3 DNA sequence: TGCGCCAGCAGCGAAGAGAAGTGGGTCACAGATACGCAGTATTTT. Protein sequence: CASSEEKWVTDTQYF.

The gene calls are TRBV13 and TRBJ2-7; D unclear. The CDR3 length is 12 residues. Trimming left V 5 bases short and J 3 bases short, with 8 bases between. Looked up from germline, CDR1 is PRHDT and CDR2 is FYEKMQ (reference sequence). The chain's CDR3 is CASSLFNYEQYF. The CDR3, as DNA: TGTGCCAGCAGCCTCTTCAACTACGAGCAGTACTTC.

V and J are TRBV6-5 and TRBJ1-2; 10 nucleotides align to TRBD1. In germline, CDR1 is MNHEY, CDR2 SVGAGI. V was pared by 0 bases and J by 8 bases, with 6 bases of the junction left unmatched. The length of the CDR3 is 15 residues. The CDR3 DNA sequence: TGTGCCAGCAGTTACTCTGGGACAGGGGAAGGGGGCTACACCTTC. This translates into CASSYSGTGEGGYTF.

There are a few counts of this clone. The rearrangement links TRBV7-9 to TRBJ1-4; no definite D call. The length of the CDR3 is 15 residues. Germline V gives CDR1 SEHNR, CDR2 FQNEAQ (reference sequence). V was cut by 3 bases and J by 8 bases, with 16 bases left in between. CDR3 nucleotides: TGTGCCAGCAGCTTGGGCCCGGACCCTAGGGAAAAACTGTTTTTT. It encodes CASSLGPDPREKLFF.

This clone appeared a few times. The J gene is TRBJ1-1, the V gene TRBV12-5; D remains ambiguous. Per the germline V gene, CDR1 is LGHNT and CDR2 is FRNRAP. Trimming removed 7 bases from V and 7 bases from J, with 10 bases in between. The CDR3 consists of 11 residues. CDR3 in DNA: TGTGCTAGTGCCCTGTTGGGTGAAGCTTTCTTT. Translating gives CASALLGEAFF.